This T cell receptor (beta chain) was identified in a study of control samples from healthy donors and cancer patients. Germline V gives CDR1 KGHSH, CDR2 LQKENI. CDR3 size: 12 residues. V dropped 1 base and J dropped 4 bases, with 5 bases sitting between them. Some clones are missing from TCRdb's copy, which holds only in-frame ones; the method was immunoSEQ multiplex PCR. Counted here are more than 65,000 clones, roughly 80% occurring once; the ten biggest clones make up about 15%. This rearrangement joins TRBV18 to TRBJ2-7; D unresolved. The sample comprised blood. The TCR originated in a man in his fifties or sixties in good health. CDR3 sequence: CASSPLRYEQYF. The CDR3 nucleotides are TGTGCCAGCTCACCACTAAGGTACGAGCAGTACTTC. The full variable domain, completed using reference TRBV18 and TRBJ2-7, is NAGVMQNPRHLVRRRGQEARLRCSPMKGHSHVYWYRQLPEEGLKFMVYLQKENIIDESGMPKERFSAEFPKEGPSILRIQQVVRGDSAAYFCASSPLRYEQYFGPGTRLTVT.